The 32 T cell receptor beta chains listed next were all sequenced from one sample in a study of CD8 T cells in ankylosing spondylitis. Study outcomes and limitations: Within ankylosing spondylitis blood, a TCR beta motif made up of seven to nine highly homologous variants appeared to be characteristic.

The antigens of these receptors remain unknown. Each CDR3 protein gets one entry after TCRdb re-called the 5' RACE reads with MiXCR. The sample has over 600,000 distinct CDR3 sequences; around 20% are singletons. The sequencing sample was made of blood, either unsorted or a sorted T cell fraction (not recorded which). Source of these receptors: a male donor with ankylosing spondylitis.

The V and J genes are TRBV20-1 and TRBJ2-7; 11 nucleotides match TRBD2. This CDR3 has 14 residues. The germline V gene has CDR1 DFQATT and CDR2 SNEGSKA (reference sequence). Unmatched junction bases numbered 5, after V lost 5 bases and J lost 2 bases. The CDR3 sequence: CSALKLAGAYEQYF. In DNA, the CDR3 is TGCAGTGCTCTGAAACTAGCGGGAGCCTACGAGCAGTACTTC.

The chain recombines TRBV15 with TRBJ2-5; D remains ambiguous. V lost 5 bases and J lost 5, with 15 bases in between. The CDR3 totals 14 residues. Germline loops: CDR1 LNHNV, CDR2 YYDKDF (reference sequence). The CDR3 spells CATSRVGLRETQYF. In DNA, the CDR3 is TGTGCCACCAGCCGAGTGGGTTTGCGGGAGACCCAGTACTTC.

This clonotype appeared a few times. J is TRBJ2-1 and V is TRBV6-1; D is unresolved. CDR1 and CDR2 from the germline V gene are MNHNS and SASEGT. The V end lost 0 bases, the J end lost 5 bases, and 11 bases lay between the germline ends. There are 15 residues in the CDR3. CDR3 coding DNA: TGTGCCAGCAGTGAAGCAGGATGGAAAAACAATGAGCAGTTCTTC. This gives the protein CASSEAGWKNNEQFF.

The V call is TRBV12-3 or TRBV12-4, the J call TRBJ1-5, with TRBD1 matching 7 bases. Losses at the gene ends were 5 bases for V and 5 bases for J; bases not matched to a gene: 9. The CDR3 is 15 amino acids. Here the CDR3 reads CASSPDRAGDQPQHF. In nucleotides, the CDR3 is TGTGCCAGCAGTCCCGACAGGGCGGGGGATCAGCCCCAGCATTTT.

The V gene is TRBV18, the J gene TRBJ1-1, with 12 bases lining up with TRBD1. CDR1 is KGHSH, CDR2 LQKENI, per germline. V shed 6 bases and J 0 bases; nucleotides not matched to a gene: 8. This CDR3 comprises 17 residues. The CDR3 DNA reads as TGTGCCAGCTCCCGCGGGACAGGGGGCAACATGAACACTGAAGCTTTCTTT. Its translation: CASSRGTGGNMNTEAFF.

The chain has TRBV29-1 and TRBJ2-7, with 14 bases aligning to TRBD2. Losses at the gene ends were 6 bases for V and 5 bases for J; bases not matched to a gene: 3. The CDR3 has 13 amino acids. The germline gives CDR1 SQVTM, CDR2 ANQGSEA. In DNA form, the CDR3 reads TGCAGCGTAGGGACTAGCGGGAGTCACGAGCAGTACTTC. Its translation is CSVGTSGSHEQYF.

The sample holds a few counts of this clonotype. The chain carries TRBV29-1 and TRBJ1-4; tentative D call: TRBD1 (5 bases). Germline loops: CDR1 SQVTM, CDR2 ANQGSEA. The germline V and J ends were trimmed by 7 bases and 0 bases, with 9 bases remaining between them. This CDR3 contains 13 residues. The CDR3 nucleotides read TGCAGCGCAACGACAGCAACTAATGAAAAACTGTTTTTT. Translation gives CSATTATNEKLFF. Variable domain in full (rest from reference TRBV29-1 and TRBJ1-4): SAVISQKPSRDICQRGTSLTIQCQVDSQVTMMFWYRQQPGQSLTLIATANQGSEATYESGFVIDKFPISRPNLTFSTLTVSNMSPEDSSIYLCSATTATNEKLFFGSGTQLSVL.

This clonotype was picked up many times. It is likely a read error, because the conserved phenylalanine at the end of the CDR3 is missing. Because the CDR3's place on the DNA is in doubt, the DNA is left out and the CDR3 is given as listed by TCRdb. Here the CDR3 reads CASSFNLGVSV. This chain connects TRBV12-3 or TRBV12-4 to TRBJ1-1; the table gives TRBD1 as D, unverified against the DNA. The CDR3 totals 11 residues, both ends included.

This clonotype has at least ten counts. This chain connects TRBV4-2 to TRBJ1-6, with D perhaps TRBD1 (5 bases). CDR1 and CDR2 from the germline V gene are LGHNA and YNFKEQ. The V and J ends lost 1 base and 5 bases respectively, with 6 bases between them. The CDR3 sequence is 14 residues long. The CDR3 loop reads CASSQGGDNSPLHF. CDR3 coding DNA: TGTGCCAGCAGCCAAGGGGGCGATAATTCACCCCTCCACTTT.

This clonotype has a handful of counts. The V and J genes are TRBV6-6 and TRBJ1-5, with TRBD1 matching over 10 bases. The CDR3 extends over 13 amino acids. Germline assignment: CDR1 MNHNY and CDR2 SVGAGI (reference sequence). With 8 bases clipped from V and 4 bases from J, the junction kept 2 bases outside the gene matches. CDR3: CASQGQGNQPQHF. The CDR3 DNA is TGTGCCAGCCAGGGACAGGGGAATCAGCCCCAGCATTTT.

CDR3 in amino acids: CASSLVIGHYGEETQYF. Written as DNA, the CDR3 is TGTGCCAGCAGCTTAGTGATCGGTCATTACGGAGAAGAGACCCAGTACTTC. The genes are TRBV7-6 and TRBJ2-5; D call uncertain. CDR1 and CDR2 from the germline V gene are SGHVS and FNYEAQ. V dropped 1 base and J dropped 3 bases, with 18 bases sitting between them. This CDR3 has 17 residues.

J is TRBJ1-5 and V is TRBV27, with D unclear. Germline-derived CDR1 and CDR2 are MNHEY and SMNVEV (reference sequence). V gave up 7 bases and J gave up 1 base, with 14 bases separating them. CDR3 length: 15 residues. The CDR3 spells CASKGMAVSNQPQHF. In nucleotides, the CDR3 is TGTGCCAGCAAAGGGATGGCAGTGAGCAATCAGCCCCAGCATTTT.

This chain uses TRBV6-2 or TRBV6-3 with TRBJ2-5; no clear D. CDR3 length equals 14 residues. Germline V gives CDR1 MNHEY, CDR2 SVGEGT. V dropped 1 base and J dropped 2 bases, with 8 bases sitting between them. The CDR3 is CASSYWSGQETQYF. CDR3 nucleotide sequence: TGTGCCAGCAGTTACTGGAGTGGGCAAGAGACCCAGTACTTC.

The chain joins TRBV5-4 to TRBJ2-1; D unclear. Trimming took off 1 base at V and 9 bases at J, with 11 bases between the two ends. CDR1 is SGHNT and CDR2 is YYREEE in the germline V gene (reference sequence). The CDR3 runs to 13 residues. CDR3 DNA: TGTGCCAGCAGCTTGACGGCGGCCCGTGAGCAGTTCTTC. Encoded protein: CASSLTAAREQFF.

The chain uses TRBV19 and TRBJ1-1, with unresolved D. The CDR3 consists of 13 residues. Germline CDR1 reads LNHDA; CDR2 reads SQIVND (reference sequence). Trimming pared 4 bases from V and 1 base from J, leaving 7 bases between. CDR3 bases: TGTGCCAGTAGTACCGTCGCGAACACTGAAGCTTTCTTT. This encodes CASSTVANTEAFF.

For the CDR3, the DNA is TGCAGTGCTAGAGATATTACAGGGGGGACCTCCTACGAGCAGTACTTC. This gives the protein CSARDITGGTSYEQYF. The chain has TRBV20-1 and TRBJ2-7; 8 nucleotides align to TRBD1. V lost 0 bases and J lost 0; bases outside the gene matches: 7. The CDR3 is 16 amino acids. Looked up from germline, CDR1 is DFQATT and CDR2 is SNEGSKA (reference sequence).

This rearrangement joins TRBV29-1 to TRBJ2-5, with a tentative D call TRBD1 (6 bases). The CDR3 has 13 amino acids. The ends were cut back, 4 bases at V and 2 bases at J, with 11 bases in the middle. From germline, CDR1 is SQVTM and CDR2 ANQGSEA. The CDR3 sequence: CSVGGQKQETQYF. The CDR3 nucleotides are TGCAGCGTTGGGGGGCAGAAACAAGAGACCCAGTACTTC.

This clonotype was recorded once. J is TRBJ2-1 and V is TRBV6-1, with 7 nucleotides matching TRBD2. Germline CDR1 is MNHNS and CDR2 is SASEGT. The CDR3 is made up of 17 amino acids. Trimming cost V 6 bases and J 0 bases; bases outside gene matches: 11. The CDR3 DNA reads TGTGCCAGCAGGGATAGCGGGTCTCGAATCTCCTACAATGAGCAGTTCTTC. Protein product: CASRDSGSRISYNEQFF.

J is TRBJ2-7 and V is TRBV29-1, with a possible D match to TRBD1 (6 bases). CDR3 length equals 13 residues. V lost 4 bases to trimming and J lost 6 bases, with 16 bases between them. CDR1 SQVTM and CDR2 ANQGSEA come from the germline V gene. Written as DNA, the CDR3 is TGCAGCGTTGTAGTAGGGACAATCGGCGAGCAGTACTTC. Translating gives CSVVVGTIGEQYF.

This clonotype came up a few times. The J gene is TRBJ2-1, the V gene TRBV12-3 or TRBV12-4; no clear D. This CDR3 spans 14 amino acids. The V gene lost 3 bases and the J gene lost 7 bases, with 13 bases spanning the gap. DNA of the CDR3: TGTGCCAGCAGTTTTTTACTCCCGCGTAATGAGCAGTTCTTC. Protein: CASSFLLPRNEQFF.

The chain is built from TRBV3-1 and TRBJ1-2; no firm D call. The CDR3 runs 13 residues. The V and J ends lost 0 bases and 7 bases respectively, with 9 bases between them. Germline CDR1 and CDR2: LGHDT and YNNKEL (reference sequence). CDR3 sequence: CASSQEIGSGYTF. CDR3 bases: TGTGCCAGCAGCCAAGAGATAGGGAGTGGCTACACCTTC.

This clonotype was recorded only once. The genes are TRBV9 and TRBJ2-3; D uncertain. The CDR3 has 13 amino acids. V shed 0 bases and J shed 6 bases, with 8 bases lying between them. The germline V gene encodes CDR1 SGDLS and CDR2 YYNGEE. The CDR3: CASSVVPEDTQYF. As DNA, the CDR3 is TGTGCCAGCAGCGTAGTTCCGGAGGATACGCAGTATTTT.

Many counts were recorded for this clonotype. The chain has TRBV5-1 and TRBJ2-1; 10 positions match TRBD2. The CDR3 loop spans 15 amino acids. Germline loops: CDR1 SGHRS, CDR2 YFSETQ. V was pared by 3 bases and J by 8 bases, with 8 bases of the junction left unmatched. CDR3 amino acids: CASSSLAGAIDEQFF. The CDR3 DNA reads TGCGCCAGCAGCTCCCTAGCGGGAGCGATAGATGAGCAGTTCTTC.

The rearrangement joins TRBV28 to TRBJ2-1; D unclear. This CDR3 is built from 13 residues. V lost 5 bases and J 8 bases, leaving 13 bases between the germline ends. CDR1 is MDHEN and CDR2 is SYDVKM in the germline V gene. The CDR3 region has the DNA TGTGCCAGCAGTCCTGACCGTCGGGATGAGCAGTTCTTC. Translated, it gives CASSPDRRDEQFF.

In this sample, this clonotype turned up many times. The J gene is TRBJ2-1, the V gene TRBV28, with a tentative D call TRBD1 (6 bases). The CDR3 consists of 15 residues. Trimming pared 6 bases from V and 0 bases from J, leaving 12 bases between. Germline CDR1 reads MDHEN; CDR2 reads SYDVKM. The CDR3 DNA follows: TGTGCCAGCAGAAATACAGGGAGCTCCTACAATGAGCAGTTCTTC. Its translation is CASRNTGSSYNEQFF.

V and J are TRBV5-1 and TRBJ2-5; 7 bases agree with TRBD2. The CDR3 totals 16 residues. Germline CDR1 SGHRS, CDR2 YFSETQ. V dropped 0 bases and J dropped 0; count of bases not matched to a gene: 5. CDR3 region: CASSLAPSGNQETQYF. The CDR3 bases are TGCGCCAGCAGCTTGGCTCCTAGCGGAAACCAAGAGACCCAGTACTTC.

The chain links TRBV6-2 or TRBV6-3 to TRBJ1-5; 7 nucleotides match TRBD1. The CDR3 runs to 14 residues. CDR1 and CDR2 (germline): MNHEY, SVGEGT. The J segment lost 7 bases and the V segment lost 6 bases, leaving 9 bases of the junction unmatched. The CDR3 sequence: CASRPRTGNQPQHF. For the CDR3, the DNA is TGTGCCAGCAGACCGAGGACAGGAAACCAGCCCCAGCATTTT.

This clonotype was found a few times. The chain links TRBV7-9 to TRBJ2-4; TRBD1 matches 7 bases. The CDR3 runs to 16 residues. After removal of 5 bases from V and 5 bases from J, the junction contained 12 bases not matched to a gene. Per the germline V gene, CDR1 is SEHNR and CDR2 is FQNEAQ (reference sequence). The CDR3 region is CASSPRQGLLQNIQYF. CDR3 in DNA: TGTGCCAGCAGCCCCCGACAGGGTCTCCTCCAAAACATTCAGTACTTC.

This clonotype was recorded at least ten times. The chain joins TRBV4-1 to TRBJ1-1; weak D call: TRBD1 (5 bases). Trimming removed 0 bases from V and 3 bases from J, with 14 bases in between. This CDR3 has 16 amino acids. Germline loops: CDR1 MGHRA, CDR2 YSYEKL. Here the CDR3 reads CASSQEGEGRYTEAFF. The CDR3 DNA is TGCGCCAGCAGCCAAGAGGGCGAGGGACGCTACACTGAAGCTTTCTTT.

This clonotype has more than one count but fewer than ten. The chain employs TRBV5-1 and TRBJ2-3, with 7 bases lining up with TRBD2. The CDR3 has 13 residues. The V gene's germline CDR1 is SGHRS and CDR2 YFSETQ. J lost 11 bases, V lost 0 bases, and 6 bases had no gene match. CDR3 DNA sequence: TGCGCCAGCAGCTTGGTTTGGACTAGTGAGCAGTATTTT. Its translation: CASSLVWTSEQYF.

This clonotype was counted at least ten times. The rearrangement uses TRBV7-2 and TRBJ2-3, with TRBD2 identical over 9 bases. V shed 4 bases and J 4 bases; nucleotides not matched to a gene: 6. Germline CDR1 is SGHTA and CDR2 is FQGNSA. This CDR3 has 15 amino acids. CDR3: CASSYPSGNSDTQYF. The CDR3 coding sequence is TGTGCCAGCAGCTATCCTAGCGGGAACTCAGATACGCAGTATTTT.

This clonotype was seen a handful of times. The chain has TRBV7-9 and TRBJ1-2, with D unresolved. The CDR3 covers 14 residues. Germline assignment: CDR1 SEHNR and CDR2 FQNEAQ (reference sequence). The V and J ends lost 0 bases and 7 bases respectively, with 12 bases between them. The CDR3 reads CASSLAPRVLGYTF. The CDR3 DNA reads TGTGCCAGCAGCTTAGCCCCTAGGGTACTTGGCTACACCTTC.